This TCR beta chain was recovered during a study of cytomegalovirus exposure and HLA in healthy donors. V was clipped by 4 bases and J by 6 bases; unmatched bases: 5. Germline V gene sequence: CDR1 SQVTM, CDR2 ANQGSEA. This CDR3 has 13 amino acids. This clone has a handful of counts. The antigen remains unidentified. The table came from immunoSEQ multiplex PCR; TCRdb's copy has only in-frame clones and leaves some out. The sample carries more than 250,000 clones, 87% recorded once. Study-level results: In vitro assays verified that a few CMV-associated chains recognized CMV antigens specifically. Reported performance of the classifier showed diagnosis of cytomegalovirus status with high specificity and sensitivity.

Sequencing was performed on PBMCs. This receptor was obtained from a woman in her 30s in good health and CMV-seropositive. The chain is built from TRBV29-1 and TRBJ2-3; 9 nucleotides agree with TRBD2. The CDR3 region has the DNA TGCAGCGTTGCGAGCGGGGGGAGGGATACGCAGTATTTT. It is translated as CSVASGGRDTQYF.